Listed here are 20 T cell receptor beta chains from one sample, sequenced in a study of T cell clones after liver transplantation (dated by TCRdb to between 2018 and 2021). To prepare the library, the immunoSEQ multiplex PCR assay was applied. What TCRdb holds here is the immuneACCESS table cut down to in-frame rearrangements. Part of the clones is not present; checked against another copy, under half of the missing clones reflect an unresolved V gene, and the others are unexplained. Across this sample there are 31,000 or so clones, with just under 95% seen only once. The top ten clones comprise roughly a quarter of the sample. The sequences come from CD8+ T cells from blood, collected 12 months after liver transplant. Receptor source: a human patient who received a liver transplant. Some T cells may originate with the graft donor following a transplant.

The J gene is TRBJ2-5, the V gene TRBV7-9, with 11 bases matching TRBD2. Germline lookup yields CDR1 SEHNR and CDR2 FQNEAQ (reference sequence). CDR3 length: 16 residues. V trimming: 5 bases; J trimming: 5 bases; junction bases outside the gene matches: 10. CDR3 region: CASSQTGLADEETQYF. The CDR3 DNA reads TGTGCCAGCAGCCAAACGGGACTAGCGGACGAGGAGACCCAGTACTTC.

The rearrangement joins TRBV5-1 to TRBJ2-3, with D possibly matching TRBD1 (7 bases). CDR3 length equals 15 residues. Germline CDR1 reads SGHRS; CDR2 reads YFSETQ. Trimming shortened V by 0 bases and J by 3 bases, and 11 bases separated the two germline ends. CDR3 residues: CASSLARGVTDTQYF. Written as DNA, the CDR3 is TGCGCCAGCAGCTTGGCCAGGGGGGTAACAGATACGCAGTATTTT.

By share, this clone ranks as medium-sized. V is TRBV28 and J is TRBJ2-2; weak D call: TRBD1 (5 bases). Per the germline V gene, CDR1 is MDHEN and CDR2 is SYDVKM. The CDR3 is made up of 13 amino acids. V was cut by 5 bases and J by 5 bases, with 9 bases left in between. The CDR3 nucleotides read TGTGCCAGCAGTACAAGGGGTACCGGGGAGCTGTTTTTT. This translates into CASSTRGTGELFF.

This chain uses TRBV29-1 with TRBJ2-1; 7 nucleotides match TRBD1. Germline V gene data show CDR1 as SQVTM and CDR2 as ANQGSEA. V lost 1 base to trimming and J lost 0 bases; unmatched junction nucleotides: 0. This CDR3 region has 14 residues. The CDR3 DNA is TGCAGCGTTGAAGGGGACAGCTCCTACAATGAGCAGTTCTTC. Its protein product is CSVEGDSSYNEQFF.

The rearrangement links TRBV18 to TRBJ1-1; D not resolved. The V end lost 0 bases, the J end lost 5 bases, and 13 bases lay between the germline ends. From germline, CDR1 is KGHSH and CDR2 LQKENI. The length of the CDR3 is 15 residues. This CDR3 is CASSPPDLQGTEAFF. In DNA, the CDR3 is TGTGCCAGCTCACCACCGGATCTTCAAGGAACTGAAGCTTTCTTT.

The rearrangement links TRBV27 to TRBJ2-1; maybe TRBD1 (6 bases). Between the trimmed V and J ends, which lost 3 bases and 5 bases, there was a span of 14 bases. This CDR3 comprises 15 residues. CDR1 is MNHEY, CDR2 SMNVEV, per germline (reference sequence). Written as DNA, the CDR3 is TGTGCCAGCAGTTTGACAGGATATGTCGACAATGAGCAGTTCTTC. It codes for CASSLTGYVDNEQFF.

The V call is TRBV11-2, the J call TRBJ2-7; 9 nucleotides align to TRBD2. CDR3 length: 17 residues. The J segment lost 1 base and the V segment lost 5 bases, leaving 12 bases of the junction unmatched. Germline CDR1 SGHAT, CDR2 FQNNGV. CDR3 loop: CASSRSPREGLSYEQYF. The CDR3 DNA reads TGTGCCAGCAGCCGATCACCGCGGGAGGGCCTGTCCTACGAGCAGTACTTC.

V gene TRBV10-3 combines with J gene TRBJ2-7; D is unclear. Germline-derived CDR1 and CDR2 are ENHRY and SYGVKD. Trimming shortened V by 6 bases and J by 2 bases, and 14 bases separated the two germline ends. CDR3 size: 14 residues. CDR3 sequence reads: CAISSPTNTYEQYF. DNA of the CDR3: TGTGCCATCAGCTCTCCGACGAATACCTACGAGCAGTACTTC.

V and J are TRBV29-1 and TRBJ2-7, with a weak D call TRBD2 (9 bases). V lost 7 bases, J lost 0 bases, and 31 bases lay in between. Germline CDR1 SQVTM, CDR2 ANQGSEA. CDR3 length equals 19 residues. CDR3 protein: CSALAGGLAGGPVSYEQYF. CDR3 nucleotide sequence: TGCAGCGCCCTCGCAGGGGGCTTGGCGGGAGGGCCCGTCTCCTACGAGCAGTACTTC.

The chain couples TRBV6-1 to TRBJ2-7, with D unresolved. Germline V CDR1 and CDR2: MNHNS, SASEGT. CDR3 size: 13 residues. Trimming removed 6 bases at V and 3 bases at J, with 12 bases between. CDR3 coding DNA: TGTGCCAGCAGCTTTAGGGCCGGCTACGAGCAGTACTTC. Translating it yields CASSFRAGYEQYF.

V usage is TRBV21-1 and J usage is TRBJ2-7; TRBD1, the table's D call, lacks a check against the DNA. TRBV21-1 counts as a pseudogene. This CDR3 has 16 amino acids. This CDR3 is CASSKTPGVMSYEQYF. The CDR3 DNA sequence: TGTGCCAGCAGCAAGACACCAGGGGTTATGTCCTACGAGCAGTACTTC.

V usage is TRBV27 and J usage is TRBJ2-1; TRBD2 matches 8 bases. Germline V lookup: CDR1 MNHEY, CDR2 SMNVEV (reference sequence). The CDR3 runs 16 residues. Trimming at V came to 5 bases and at J to 0 bases, leaving 6 bases not matched to a gene. The CDR3 here is CASSLSGESSYNEQFF. DNA of the CDR3: TGTGCCAGCAGTCTTAGCGGGGAGAGCTCCTACAATGAGCAGTTCTTC.

The rearrangement links TRBV9 to TRBJ1-3; D possibly corresponds to TRBD1 (6 bases). The CDR3 consists of 18 residues. Trimming took 0 bases from V and 0 from J, leaving 16 bases between them. CDR1 is SGDLS, CDR2 YYNGEE, per germline. The chain's CDR3 is CASSVATGTPDSGNTIYF. In DNA form, the CDR3 reads TGTGCCAGCAGCGTAGCTACGGGGACACCTGACTCTGGAAACACCATATATTTT.

This clone has a single count. The V call is TRBV5-1, the J call TRBJ2-1, with 8 positions matching TRBD2. J gave up 5 bases and V 1 base, and 8 bases lay outside the gene matches. This CDR3 is built from 16 residues. Germline values: CDR1 SGHRS, CDR2 YFSETQ. CDR3 amino acids: CASSLSRQRENNEQFF. Here the CDR3 DNA reads TGCGCCAGCAGCTTGTCTCGACAGCGGGAGAACAATGAGCAGTTCTTC.

The J gene is TRBJ2-7, the V gene TRBV27; D not resolved. V lost 6 bases and J 5 bases, leaving 11 bases between the germline ends. The germline gives CDR1 MNHEY, CDR2 SMNVEV (reference sequence). The CDR3 is made up of 12 amino acids. CDR3 coding DNA: TGTGCCAGCAGGCCGACGACCGACGAGCAGTACTTC. This sequence encodes CASRPTTDEQYF.

The chain joins TRBV14 to TRBJ2-1; D gene unclear. The V end was cut by 0 bases, the J end by 5 bases, with 5 bases between. From germline, CDR1 is SGHDN and CDR2 FVKESK. The CDR3 has 13 residues. CDR3 protein: CASSQDRDNEQFF. The CDR3 DNA reads TGTGCCAGCAGCCAAGACCGGGACAATGAGCAGTTCTTC.

The chain links TRBV6-6 to TRBJ2-3; unclear D gene. V shed 0 bases and J shed 1 base, with 8 bases lying between them. CDR1 and CDR2 from the germline V gene are MNHNY and SVGAGI (reference sequence). The CDR3 has 15 amino acids. CDR3 nucleotide sequence: TGTGCCAGCAGTTACTCGCCCCGGGGCACAGATACGCAGTATTTT. Its translation is CASSYSPRGTDTQYF.

The chain carries TRBV7-3 and TRBJ2-1, with D maybe TRBD2 (5 bases). The germline CDR1 and CDR2 sequences are SGHTA and FQGTGA. This CDR3 comprises 12 residues. Between the trimmed V and J ends, which lost 2 bases and 14 bases, there was a span of 13 bases. The CDR3 protein is CASSLAPPGKFF. The CDR3, as DNA: TGTGCCAGCAGCTTAGCGCCCCCGGGAAAGTTCTTC.

This clone is a singleton in its sample. The V and J genes are TRBV7-9 and TRBJ2-3, with D tentatively TRBD2 (6 bases). The ends were cut back, 0 bases at V and 0 bases at J, with 7 bases in the middle. Germline V gene sequence: CDR1 SEHNR, CDR2 FQNEAQ (reference sequence). This CDR3 has 15 amino acids. The CDR3 is CASSLAGTSTDTQYF. CDR3 bases: TGTGCCAGCAGCTTAGCGGGGACTAGCACAGATACGCAGTATTTT.

The V call is TRBV9, the J call TRBJ2-2, with D perhaps matching TRBD1 or TRBD2 (5 bases each). The germline V gene has CDR1 SGDLS and CDR2 YYNGEE. V lost 3 bases and J lost 4, with 13 bases in between. The length of the CDR3 is 15 residues. CDR3 sequence (DNA): TGTGCCAGCAGCGAATGGGGGTCCCCCACCGGGGAGCTGTTTTTT. Translated: CASSEWGSPTGELFF.